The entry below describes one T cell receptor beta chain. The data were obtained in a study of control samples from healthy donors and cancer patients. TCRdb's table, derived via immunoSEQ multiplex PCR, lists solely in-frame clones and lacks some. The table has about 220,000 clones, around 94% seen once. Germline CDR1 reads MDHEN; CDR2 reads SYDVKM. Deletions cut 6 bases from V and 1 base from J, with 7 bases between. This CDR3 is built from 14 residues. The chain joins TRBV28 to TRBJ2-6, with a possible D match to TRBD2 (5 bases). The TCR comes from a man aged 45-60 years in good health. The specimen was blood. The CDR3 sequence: CASSRGSGANVLTF. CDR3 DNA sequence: TGTGCCAGCAGCCGGGGTTCTGGGGCCAACGTCCTGACTTTC. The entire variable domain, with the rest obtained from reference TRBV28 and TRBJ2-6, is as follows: DVKVTQSSRYLVKRTGEKVFLECVQDMDHENMFWYRQDPGLGLRLIYFSYDVKMKEKGDIPEGYSVSREKKERFSLILESASTNQTSMYLCASSRGSGANVLTFGAGSRLTVL.